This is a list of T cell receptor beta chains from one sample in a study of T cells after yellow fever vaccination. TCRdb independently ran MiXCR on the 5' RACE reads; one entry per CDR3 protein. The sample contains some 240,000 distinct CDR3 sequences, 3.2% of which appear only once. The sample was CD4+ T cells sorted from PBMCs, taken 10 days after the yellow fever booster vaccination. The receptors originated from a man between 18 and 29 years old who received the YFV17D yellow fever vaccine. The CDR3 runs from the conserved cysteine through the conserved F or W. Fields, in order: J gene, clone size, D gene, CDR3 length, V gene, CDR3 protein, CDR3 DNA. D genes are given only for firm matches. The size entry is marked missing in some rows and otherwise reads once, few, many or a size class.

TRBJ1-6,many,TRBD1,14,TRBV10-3,CATLGQGHNSPLHF,TGTGCCACTTTAGGACAGGGACATAATTCACCCCTCCACTTT
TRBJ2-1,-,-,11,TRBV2,CASSVAGRAFF,TGTGCCAGCAGTGTCGCGGGAAGGGCGTTCTTC
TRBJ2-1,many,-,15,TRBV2,CASSEPRGDLNEQFF,TGTGCCAGCAGTGAACCCAGGGGGGACCTCAATGAGCAGTTCTTC
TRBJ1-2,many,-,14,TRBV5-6,CASSLITGGEGYTF,TGTGCCAGCAGCTTAATTACGGGGGGCGAGGGCTACACCTTC
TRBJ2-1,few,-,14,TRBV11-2,CASSSNRGGNEQFF,TGTGCCAGCAGCTCCAACAGAGGGGGGAATGAGCAGTTCTTC
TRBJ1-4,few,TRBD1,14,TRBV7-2,CASSPQGGMEKLFF,TGTGCCAGCAGCCCGCAGGGGGGAATGGAAAAACTGTTTTTT
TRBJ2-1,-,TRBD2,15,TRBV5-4,CASSPTSGVYNEQFF,TGTGCCAGCAGCCCGACTAGCGGGGTATACAATGAGCAGTTCTTC
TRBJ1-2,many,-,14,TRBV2,CASSPLGTSYGYTF,TGTGCCAGCAGTCCCCTTGGGACAAGCTATGGCTACACCTTC
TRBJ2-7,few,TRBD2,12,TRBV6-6,CGTRGTSYEQYF,TGTGGGACGCGGGGGACCTCCTACGAGCAGTACTTC
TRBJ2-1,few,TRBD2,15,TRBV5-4,CASGQRLAGLDEQFF,TGTGCCAGCGGCCAAAGACTAGCGGGGTTAGATGAGCAGTTCTTC
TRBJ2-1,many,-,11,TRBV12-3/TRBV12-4,CASSFWDEQFF,TGTGCCAGCAGTTTTTGGGATGAGCAGTTCTTC
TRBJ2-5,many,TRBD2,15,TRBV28,CASSWTSGAQETQYF,TGTGCCAGCAGCTGGACTAGCGGAGCGCAAGAGACCCAGTACTTC
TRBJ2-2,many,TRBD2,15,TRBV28,CASSRTSENTGELFF,TGTGCCAGCAGTCGGACTAGCGAGAACACCGGGGAGCTGTTTTTT
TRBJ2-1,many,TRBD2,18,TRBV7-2,CASSLGLAGRGSYNEQFF,TGTGCCAGCAGCTTAGGACTAGCGGGGAGAGGCTCCTACAATGAGCAGTTCTTC
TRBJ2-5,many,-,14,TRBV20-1,CSAPVRREKETQYF,TGCAGTGCTCCGGTTAGAAGAGAGAAAGAGACCCAGTACTTC
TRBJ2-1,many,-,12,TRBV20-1,CSAETGGDEQFF,TGCAGTGCGGAAACTGGGGGCGATGAGCAGTTCTTC
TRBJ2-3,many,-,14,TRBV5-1,CASSFLGSTDTQYF,TGCGCCAGCAGCTTCCTGGGCAGCACAGATACGCAGTATTTT
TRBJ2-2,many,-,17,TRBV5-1,CASSSTAGSRGTGELFF,TGCGCCAGCAGCTCAACCGCCGGGTCCCGCGGAACCGGGGAGCTGTTTTTT
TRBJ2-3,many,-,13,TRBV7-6,CASSPPITDTQYF,TGTGCCAGCAGTCCCCCCATCACAGATACGCAGTATTTT
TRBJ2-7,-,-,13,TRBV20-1,CSAASPLSYEQYF,TGCAGTGCTGCATCCCCCCTTTCCTACGAGCAGTACTTC
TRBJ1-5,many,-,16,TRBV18,CASSPSGGPSNQPQHF,TGTGCCAGCTCACCCTCCGGGGGCCCCAGCAATCAGCCCCAGCATTTT
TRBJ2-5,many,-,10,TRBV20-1,CSAPRETQYF,TGCAGTGCTCCCCGCGAGACCCAGTACTTC
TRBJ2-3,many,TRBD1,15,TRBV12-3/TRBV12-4,CASSLRGLSTDTQYF,TGTGCCAGCAGTTTAAGGGGGCTGAGCACAGATACGCAGTATTTT